Listed here are 27 T cell receptor beta chains from one sample, sequenced in a study of beta chain features in type 1 diabetes. Reverse transcription of all isolated RNA meant that expressed TCRB transcripts were sequenced. The method was immunoSEQ multiplex PCR; TCRdb's version includes in-frame clones alone and lacks a portion of them. Among 400,000 to 500,000 clones, approximately 15% were seen once, and the ten largest hold under 0.04%. The sequenced sample consisted of naive CD4+ T cells from blood. The receptors here all came from a man aged 30 to 45 in good health.

The rearrangement uses TRBV7-9 and TRBJ2-3; no firm D call. Deletions cut 1 base from V and 2 bases from J, with 10 bases between. Germline-derived CDR1 and CDR2 are SEHNR and FQNEAQ (reference sequence). This CDR3 contains 15 residues. As DNA, the CDR3 is TGTGCCAGCAGCTTAGGGACGGAGTACACAGATACGCAGTATTTT. It is translated as CASSLGTEYTDTQYF.

This clone showed up just a few times. The chain employs TRBV30 and TRBJ2-5; 8 nucleotides agree with TRBD2. Germline CDR1 reads GTSNPN; CDR2 reads SVGIG (reference sequence). Trimming removed 5 bases from V and 5 bases from J; junction bases left unmatched: 1. This CDR3 is 11 amino acids long. The DNA for the CDR3 is TGTGCCTGGGGCGGGAGGGAGACCCAGTACTTC. Encoded protein: CAWGGRETQYF.

The rearrangement links TRBV20-1 to TRBJ1-1; D remains ambiguous. Germline CDR1 and CDR2: DFQATT and SNEGSKA (reference sequence). V was cut by 5 bases and J by 6 bases, with 4 bases left in between. This CDR3 comprises 9 residues. CDR3 loop: CSAPAEAFF. CDR3 bases: TGCAGTGCTCCCGCTGAAGCTTTCTTT.

The chain links TRBV7-2 to TRBJ1-2, with TRBD1 identical over 8 bases. Germline V lookup: CDR1 SGHTA, CDR2 FQGNSA. The trim removed 0 bases at V and 7 bases at J, leaving 10 bases unmatched. This CDR3 region has 16 residues. The DNA of the CDR3 is TGTGCCAGCAGCTTAGCCGGACAGGGAAGATTGATTGGCTACACCTTC. Protein product: CASSLAGQGRLIGYTF.

The chain uses TRBV19 and TRBJ2-7; D tentatively reads TRBD1 or TRBD2 (6 bases each). V gave up 6 bases and J gave up 1 base, with 13 bases separating them. CDR1 is LNHDA, CDR2 SQIVND, per germline (reference sequence). CDR3 length equals 14 residues. CDR3 nucleotide sequence: TGTGCCAGTAGAAGGCGGGACAATTCCTACGAGCAGTACTTC. Amino acid sequence: CASRRRDNSYEQYF.

The V and J genes are TRBV7-9 and TRBJ2-2; D unclear. The CDR3 consists of 15 residues. Trimming removed 3 bases from V and 6 bases from J, with 14 bases in between. Per germline, CDR1 SEHNR and CDR2 FQNEAQ (reference sequence). The CDR3 DNA sequence: TGTGCCAGCAGCTTGCTAGAGGCTGGGGCCGGGGAGCTGTTTTTT. Translating gives CASSLLEAGAGELFF.

This clone showed up just a few times. The rearrangement uses TRBV7-9 and TRBJ2-7; 11 bases match TRBD1. Germline CDR1 is SEHNR and CDR2 is FQNEAQ (reference sequence). CDR3 size: 15 residues. V lost 5 bases and J lost 6; bases outside the gene matches: 9. The CDR3 reads CASSVQSGTGGEQYF. The CDR3 coding sequence is TGTGCCAGCAGCGTGCAATCCGGGACAGGGGGCGAGCAGTACTTC.

The chain couples TRBV2 to TRBJ2-2; D is ambiguous. The germline V gene has CDR1 SNHLY and CDR2 FYNNEI. V dropped 1 base and J dropped 3 bases, with 3 bases sitting between them. The CDR3 consists of 13 residues. CDR3 nucleotides: TGTGCCAGCAGTGAAGGTTACACCGGGGAGCTGTTTTTT. Translation gives CASSEGYTGELFF.

The gene calls are TRBV9 and TRBJ2-6; 9 nucleotides line up with TRBD1. The CDR3 sequence is 19 residues long. J was trimmed by 1 base and V by 4 bases; bases with no gene match: 12. Per germline, CDR1 SGDLS and CDR2 YYNGEE. CDR3 sequence (DNA): TGTGCCAGCAGCTCGCCCCCCGGGACAGGGACGTCTGGGGCCAACGTCCTGACTTTC. Translated: CASSSPPGTGTSGANVLTF.

This clone has more than one count but fewer than ten. The chain employs TRBV2 and TRBJ2-3, with 8 bases fitting TRBD1. With V trimmed by 6 bases and J by 0 bases, 5 bases remained unmatched. CDR1 and CDR2 (germline): SNHLY, FYNNEI. CDR3 length equals 15 residues. The CDR3, as DNA: TGTGCCAGCAGGAGGACAGGGATAAGCACAGATACGCAGTATTTT. It specifies CASRRTGISTDTQYF.

This chain connects TRBV5-1 to TRBJ2-1; 9 bases are shared with TRBD1. The CDR3 length is 16 residues. The V and J ends lost 4 bases and 4 bases, in that order; junction bases with no gene match: 9. The germline CDR1 and CDR2 sequences are SGHRS and YFSETQ. CDR3 sequence: CASSTTPGQGYNEQFF. As DNA, the CDR3 is TGCGCCAGCAGCACAACGCCGGGACAGGGTTACAATGAGCAGTTCTTC.

This clone turned up a few times. The chain couples TRBV30 to TRBJ2-5; 7 positions agree with TRBD2. The J segment lost 8 bases and the V segment lost 2 bases, leaving 8 bases of the junction unmatched. The CDR3 runs 13 residues. Per the germline V gene, CDR1 is GTSNPN and CDR2 is SVGIG (reference sequence). CDR3 coding DNA: TGTGCCTGGAGTCCTCAAAGAGCGGGAACCCAGTACTTC. It yields the protein CAWSPQRAGTQYF.

V is TRBV30 and J is TRBJ2-1; D uncertain. Germline CDR1 reads GTSNPN; CDR2 reads SVGIG (reference sequence). The V and J ends lost 4 bases and 5 bases respectively, with 9 bases between them. The CDR3 loop spans 12 amino acids. In nucleotides, the CDR3 is TGTGCCTGGACACAATCCCACAATGAGCAGTTCTTC. It encodes CAWTQSHNEQFF.

This chain connects TRBV7-9 to TRBJ2-1; TRBD2 aligns across 13 bases. J gave up 8 bases and V 4 bases, and 5 bases lay outside the gene matches. This CDR3 is 15 amino acids long. CDR1 is SEHNR and CDR2 is FQNEAQ in the germline V gene (reference sequence). The CDR3 sequence: CASSSWTSGSYEQFF. DNA of the CDR3: TGTGCCAGCAGCTCATGGACTAGCGGGAGCTATGAGCAGTTCTTC.

The sample holds a few counts of this clone. The rearrangement links TRBV6-5 to TRBJ1-1; D not resolved. This CDR3 is built from 15 residues. V was cut by 4 bases and J by 9 bases, with 21 bases left in between. Germline V gives CDR1 MNHEY, CDR2 SVGAGI. The CDR3, as DNA: TGTGCCAGCAGTTCCCCCAGACGGAACCCGGGGAAAGCTTTCTTT. Residues: CASSSPRRNPGKAFF.

This chain connects TRBV29-1 to TRBJ1-1; D remains ambiguous. Germline assignment: CDR1 SQVTM and CDR2 ANQGSEA. The length of the CDR3 is 12 residues. V gave up 5 bases and J gave up 1 base, with 8 bases separating them. In DNA, the CDR3 is TGCAGCGTTAGTTGGGGGAACACTGAAGCTTTCTTT. Translating it yields CSVSWGNTEAFF.

This clone was seen more than once but under ten times. The chain joins TRBV29-1 to TRBJ1-5; unclear D gene. CDR3 length equals 11 residues. Per the germline V gene, CDR1 is SQVTM and CDR2 is ANQGSEA. With 3 bases removed from V and 12 bases from J, the gap between germline ends came to 12 bases. DNA for the CDR3: TGCAGCGTTGATTCGGTAAATGGCCAGCATTTT. Its protein product is CSVDSVNGQHF. Full variable domain (missing parts from reference TRBV29-1 and TRBJ1-5): SAVISQKPSRDICQRGTSLTIQCQVDSQVTMMFWYRQQPGQSLTLIATANQGSEATYESGFVIDKFPISRPNLTFSTLTVSNMSPEDSSIYLCSVDSVNGQHFGDGTRLSIL.

The V gene is TRBV9, the J gene TRBJ2-1, with D possibly being TRBD1 or TRBD2 (6 bases each). Germline values: CDR1 SGDLS, CDR2 YYNGEE. Between the trimmed V and J ends, which lost 2 bases and 1 base, there was a span of 16 bases. CDR3 length: 17 residues. The CDR3 bases are TGTGCCAGCAGCGTTGAGCTCGGGGGCCAATCCTACAATGAGCAGTTCTTC. Its translation is CASSVELGGQSYNEQFF.

The sample holds a few counts of this clone. The chain has TRBV19 and TRBJ2-3; D is uncertain. V lost 4 bases and J lost 1, with 12 bases in between. From germline, CDR1 is LNHDA and CDR2 SQIVND (reference sequence). This CDR3 contains 15 residues. This CDR3 is CASSTLSSGTDTQYF. In nucleotides, the CDR3 is TGTGCCAGTAGTACCCTGAGTAGTGGCACAGATACGCAGTATTTT.

The rearrangement links TRBV23-1 to TRBJ2-7; D unresolved. TRBV23-1 belongs to the ORF category, with a function that is uncertain. Trimming shortened V by 2 bases and J by 0 bases, and 14 bases separated the two germline ends. This CDR3 has 16 amino acids. The CDR3, as DNA: TGCGCCAGCAGTCAAAGGACGGTTTTAGGCTCCTACGAGCAGTACGTC. Amino acid sequence: CASSQRTVLGSYEQYV.

This clone was seen a handful of times. CDR3 in DNA: TGTGCCAGCAGCTCCGCCGTGCGGTCCTTTGGCTACACCTTC. It encodes CASSSAVRSFGYTF. The chain uses TRBV7-2 and TRBJ1-2; D gene uncertain. The CDR3 extends over 14 amino acids. V lost 4 bases, J lost 7 bases, and 16 bases lay in between. The germline V gene has CDR1 SGHTA and CDR2 FQGNSA. The full variable domain, its missing parts supplied by reference TRBV7-2 and TRBJ1-2, is GAGVSQSPSNKVTEKGKDVELRCDPISGHTALYWYRQSLGQGLEFLIYFQGNSAPDKSGLPSDRFSAERTGGSVSTLTIQRTQQEDSAVYLCASSSAVRSFGYTFGSGTRLTVV.

As to this clone: Germline is not matched at one junction end, which may reflect a read error. V and J are TRBV4-1 and TRBJ1-2, with D unclear. The CDR3 runs 14 residues. Germline V lookup: CDR1 MGHRA, CDR2 YSYEKL. CDR3 nucleotide sequence: TGCGCCAGCAGACAAGAAATCCAGACCTATGGCTACACCTTC. Translating gives CASRQEIQTYGYTF.

This sequence joins TRBV25-1 and TRBJ2-2; D is unresolved. CDR3 size: 14 residues. Germline V gene lookup returns CDR1 MGHDK and CDR2 SYGVNS. Trimming pared 1 base from V and 7 bases from J, leaving 10 bases between. The CDR3 DNA reads as TGTGCCAGCAGTGAATTTCTCGCGAACGGGGAGCTGTTTTTT. Translated: CASSEFLANGELFF.

The V and J genes are TRBV6-5 and TRBJ2-7; D remains ambiguous. This CDR3 contains 13 residues. The V end lost 0 bases, the J end lost 4 bases, and 7 bases lay between the germline ends. Germline V gene sequence: CDR1 MNHEY, CDR2 SVGAGI. The DNA of the CDR3 is TGTGCCAGCAGTTACTCGAAGGGTTACGAGCAGTACGTC. Protein product: CASSYSKGYEQYV.

In DNA, the CDR3 is TGTGCCAGCAGCCAGGGAGGACAGGGCGGTAACGGGGAGCTGTTTTTT. Protein: CASSQGGQGGNGELFF. V gene TRBV5-4 combines with J gene TRBJ2-2, with TRBD1 identical over 8 bases. The CDR3 is 16 amino acids. Germline V lookup: CDR1 SGHNT, CDR2 YYREEE (reference sequence). The V gene end was trimmed by 4 bases and the J gene end by 7 bases; junction bases not matched to a gene: 12.

This chain uses TRBV25-1 with TRBJ2-7; 7 bases are shared with TRBD2. Germline CDR1 is MGHDK and CDR2 is SYGVNS. The CDR3 is 15 residues long. V was clipped by 4 bases and J by 0 bases; unmatched bases: 6. The CDR3 loop is CASSASGLSSYEQYV. CDR3 DNA: TGTGCCAGCAGTGCCTCGGGACTATCCTCCTACGAGCAGTACGTC.

This clone occurred a few times. The rearrangement uses TRBV4-3 and TRBJ1-1; unclear D gene. Germline V CDR1 and CDR2: LGHNA, YSLEER. This CDR3 spans 15 amino acids. V was shortened by 0 bases and J by 1 base, with 9 bases between the two germline ends. The CDR3 spells CASSQDGKSNTEAFF. The CDR3 DNA reads as TGCGCCAGCAGCCAAGATGGCAAATCGAACACTGAAGCTTTCTTT.